Presented here are 30 T cell receptor beta chains from one specimen sequenced in a study of cytomegalovirus exposure and HLA in healthy donors. PCR was performed using 60 Vbeta and 13 Jbeta primers. Profiling relied on immunoSEQ multiplex PCR, and the TCRdb table lists in-frame clones only, not all of them. The data hold about 150,000 clones, with roughly 85% observed a single time. The sequencing sample was made of PBMCs. All receptors come from a boy aged 2 to 9 in good health and CMV-seronegative.

The chain joins TRBV30 to TRBJ1-2; 8 bases line up with TRBD1. Trimming at V came to 2 bases and at J to 2 bases, leaving 1 base not matched to a gene. This CDR3 has 13 amino acids. Germline V gene lookup returns CDR1 GTSNPN and CDR2 SVGIG (reference sequence). The CDR3 region is CAWSWTGNYGYTF. CDR3 nucleotides: TGTGCCTGGAGTTGGACAGGGAACTATGGCTACACCTTC.

This chain joins TRBV30 and TRBJ2-3; D is undetermined. The CDR3 covers 15 residues. Germline lookup yields CDR1 GTSNPN and CDR2 SVGIG (reference sequence). V lost 4 bases and J lost 0, with 14 bases in between. This chain's CDR3 is CAWTTGVTSTDTQYF. The CDR3, as DNA: TGTGCCTGGACGACCGGAGTAACTAGCACAGATACGCAGTATTTT. The variable domain in full, with the rest retrieved from reference TRBV30 and TRBJ2-3, is SQTIHQWPATLVQPVGSPLSLECTVEGTSNPNLYWYRQAAGRGLQLLFYSVGIGQISSEVPQNLSASRPQDRQFILSSKKLLLSDSGFYLCAWTTGVTSTDTQYFGPGTRLTVL.

The V gene is TRBV4-1, the J gene TRBJ2-1; a possible D gene is TRBD2 (6 bases). Trimming pared 1 base from V and 4 bases from J, leaving 17 bases between. The CDR3 covers 17 residues. Germline V gene sequence: CDR1 MGHRA, CDR2 YSYEKL. The CDR3 nucleotides read TGCGCCAGCAGCCAAGGGCCCGGGAGCGCGGTGTACAATGAGCAGTTCTTC. Protein sequence: CASSQGPGSAVYNEQFF.

J is TRBJ2-5 and V is TRBV25-1, with 7 bases fitting TRBD2. The CDR3 loop spans 17 amino acids. Germline V gene data show CDR1 as MGHDK and CDR2 as SYGVNS. The V and J ends lost 2 bases and 5 bases, in that order; junction bases with no gene match: 14. Written as DNA, the CDR3 is TGTGCCAGCAGTGAAGCAAGCGGGGTGACTTTTGGGGAGACCCAGTACTTC. Its protein product is CASSEASGVTFGETQYF.

Regarding this clone: This specimen includes other DNA sequences encoding the same CDR3. This chain joins TRBV28 and TRBJ1-2, with 7 bases lining up with TRBD1. This CDR3 is 14 amino acids long. Germline-derived CDR1 and CDR2 are MDHEN and SYDVKM. V trimming: 4 bases; J trimming: 2 bases; junction bases outside the gene matches: 4. CDR3 sequence reads: CASSSPTGNYGYTF. The CDR3, as DNA: TGTGCCAGCAGTTCTCCGACAGGGAACTATGGCTACACCTTC.

This chain joins TRBV2 and TRBJ2-7; TRBD1 aligns across 9 bases. Germline V gene sequence: CDR1 SNHLY, CDR2 FYNNEI. J gave up 5 bases and V 4 bases, and 15 bases lay outside the gene matches. The CDR3 extends over 17 amino acids. CDR3 protein: CASSGDFGTGHVDEQYV. DNA of the CDR3: TGTGCCAGCAGTGGTGATTTCGGGACAGGGCATGTCGACGAGCAGTACGTC.

The genes are TRBV5-4 and TRBJ2-5; 7 nucleotides match TRBD1. V trimming: 4 bases; J trimming: 3 bases; junction bases outside the gene matches: 9. This CDR3 region has 15 residues. Germline CDR1 is SGHNT and CDR2 is YYREEE (reference sequence). In DNA, the CDR3 is TGTGCCAGCAGCAGCTTAGGGGGACAGAAAGAGACCCAGTACTTC. It codes for CASSSLGGQKETQYF.

Turning to this clone: Distinct nucleotide sequences in the sample also encode this CDR3. CDR3 amino acids: CASSLEENTEAFF. The DNA for the CDR3 is TGTGCCAGCAGTTTGGAGGAAAACACTGAAGCTTTCTTT. V gene TRBV6-4 combines with J gene TRBJ1-1; D unresolved. V shed 5 bases and J shed 2 bases, with 9 bases lying between them. Germline V lookup: CDR1 MRHNA, CDR2 SNTAGT. CDR3 length: 13 residues.

CDR3 sequence reads: CASTRLAGGYEQYF. The CDR3 nucleotides are TGTGCCAGCACCAGACTAGCGGGAGGCTACGAGCAGTACTTC. This sequence joins TRBV2 and TRBJ2-7; 13 bases line up with TRBD2. Trimming cost V 7 bases and J 3 bases; bases outside gene matches: 3. The CDR3 totals 14 residues. Germline V gene data show CDR1 as SNHLY and CDR2 as FYNNEI.

This clone was found once. This sequence joins TRBV5-6 and TRBJ1-1; D is unresolved. Germline-derived CDR1 and CDR2 are SGHDT and YYEEEE. V was cut by 5 bases and J by 1 base, with 6 bases left in between. This CDR3 spans 12 amino acids. The CDR3 coding sequence is TGTGCCAGCAGTCGCAGGAACACTGAAGCTTTCTTT. Translation gives CASSRRNTEAFF. The full variable domain, completed using reference TRBV5-6 and TRBJ1-1, is DAGVTQSPTHLIKTRGQQVTLRCSPKSGHDTVSWYQQALGQGPQFIFQYYEEEERQRGNFPDRFSGHQFPNYSSELNVNALLLGDSALYLCASSRRNTEAFFGQGTRLTVV.

The rearrangement joins TRBV10-3 to TRBJ2-3; D unclear. The CDR3 runs 17 residues. V dropped 6 bases and J dropped 0 bases, with 19 bases sitting between them. Germline CDR1 is ENHRY and CDR2 is SYGVKD. CDR3 sequence reads: CAISTSTGASSTDTQYF. CDR3 nucleotides: TGTGCCATCAGCACCTCGACTGGAGCCTCTAGCACAGATACGCAGTATTTT.

In DNA form, the CDR3 reads TGTGCCAGCAGTTTCGACAGGCCCGCTTATTCACCCCTCCACTTT. This gives the protein CASSFDRPAYSPLHF. This chain joins TRBV6-5 and TRBJ1-6, with D possibly being TRBD1 (6 bases). V was trimmed by 4 bases and J by 8 bases, leaving 15 bases between them. The CDR3 sequence is 15 residues long. CDR1 and CDR2 from the germline V gene are MNHEY and SVGAGI.

This clone was found once. The V call is TRBV15, the J call TRBJ1-1, with D perhaps TRBD1 (6 bases). Trimming removed 1 base at V and 8 bases at J, with 14 bases between. The CDR3 is 14 amino acids. Germline V gene lookup returns CDR1 LNHNV and CDR2 YYDKDF (reference sequence). The CDR3 DNA reads as TGTGCCACCAGCAGAGGGGGGCTTGGGGGCGAAGCTTTCTTT. It translates to CATSRGGLGGEAFF. Using reference TRBV15 and TRBJ1-1 for the parts outside the CDR3, the full variable domain is DAMVIQNPRYQVTQFGKPVTLSCSQTLNHNVMYWYQQKSSQAPKLLFHYYDKDFNNEADTPDNFQSRRPNTSFCFLDIRSPGLGDTAMYLCATSRGGLGGEAFFGQGTRLTVV.

This rearrangement joins TRBV7-6 to TRBJ1-1, with a possible D match to TRBD1 (5 bases). V lost 2 bases, J lost 2 bases, and 9 bases lay in between. This CDR3 contains 14 residues. Per the germline V gene, CDR1 is SGHVS and CDR2 is FNYEAQ. CDR3 protein: CASSLKGRNTEAFF. CDR3 in DNA: TGTGCCAGCAGCTTAAAGGGGCGAAACACTGAAGCTTTCTTT. Full variable domain (remainder filled in from reference TRBV7-6 and TRBJ1-1): GAGVSQSPRYKVTKRGQDVALRCDPISGHVSLYWYRQALGQGPEFLTYFNYEAQQDKSGLPNDRFSAERPEGSISTLTIQRTEQRDSAMYRCASSLKGRNTEAFFGQGTRLTVV.

The CDR3 sequence: CASSEAGAAYNEQFF. CDR3 DNA: TGTGCCAGCAGTGAAGCGGGGGCCGCTTACAATGAGCAGTTCTTC. This rearrangement joins TRBV6-1 to TRBJ2-1; tentatively, D is TRBD1 (6 bases). The CDR3 sequence is 15 residues long. The germline CDR1 and CDR2 sequences are MNHNS and SASEGT. With 0 bases removed from V and 4 bases from J, the gap between germline ends came to 10 bases.

This clone was found once. This sample includes further DNA sequences coding for the same CDR3. J is TRBJ2-2 and V is TRBV7-9; TRBD2 might be the D (7 bases). The V end was cut by 8 bases, the J end by 3 bases, with 16 bases between. Germline V gene sequence: CDR1 SEHNR, CDR2 FQNEAQ (reference sequence). This CDR3 is 15 amino acids long. CDR3: CASGTGGGDTGELFF. The CDR3 nucleotides are TGTGCCAGCGGCACGGGGGGCGGAGACACCGGGGAGCTGTTTTTT.

This chain connects TRBV10-2 to TRBJ1-1, with D tentatively TRBD1 (6 bases). V lost 2 bases to trimming and J lost 1 base, with 17 bases between them. The CDR3 sequence is 17 residues long. CDR1 is WSHSY and CDR2 is SAAADI in the germline V gene. The CDR3 sequence: CASSEPSTGTTNTEAFF. The CDR3 nucleotides read TGCGCCAGCAGTGAGCCATCTACCGGGACAACGAACACTGAAGCTTTCTTT.

The chain carries TRBV7-2 and TRBJ2-1; 8 bases are shared with TRBD1. Germline V gives CDR1 SGHTA, CDR2 FQGNSA. V trimming: 3 bases; J trimming: 5 bases; junction bases outside the gene matches: 6. The CDR3 has 15 amino acids. The CDR3 nucleotides are TGTGCCAGCAGCTTCCGTCAGGGGGCGGACAATGAGCAGTTCTTC. Translated: CASSFRQGADNEQFF.

The V call is TRBV2, the J call TRBJ1-1, with TRBD1 identical over 11 bases. V lost 5 bases and J lost 5; bases outside the gene matches: 7. In germline, CDR1 is SNHLY, CDR2 FYNNEI. The CDR3 loop spans 15 amino acids. The DNA of the CDR3 is TGTGCCAGCAGTCCCATGGGGACAGGGGGAACTGAAGCTTTCTTT. This codes for CASSPMGTGGTEAFF.

The chain combines TRBV14 with TRBJ2-6; possible D gene TRBD1, 5 bases. Per germline, CDR1 SGHDN and CDR2 FVKESK. This CDR3 contains 18 residues. Trimming removed 1 base from V and 1 base from J, with 14 bases in between. CDR3 bases: TGTGCCAGCAGCCAAGTTGGGGCAGGGCGGTCTGGGGCCAACGTCCTGACTTTC. Encoded protein: CASSQVGAGRSGANVLTF.

This chain's CDR3 is CASTRGQGDTEAFF. The CDR3 nucleotides are TGTGCCAGCACCCGGGGACAGGGAGACACTGAAGCTTTCTTT. The chain carries TRBV28 and TRBJ1-1, with TRBD1 matching over 9 bases. The CDR3 has 14 residues. Germline CDR1 and CDR2: MDHEN and SYDVKM. The V and J ends lost 7 bases and 3 bases, in that order; junction bases with no gene match: 6.

The V gene is TRBV10-3, the J gene TRBJ1-3, with TRBD1 identical over 10 bases. The CDR3 totals 16 residues. The ends lost 6 bases at V and 0 bases at J; junction bases unmatched: 5. Germline CDR1 is ENHRY and CDR2 is SYGVKD. The CDR3 DNA sequence: TGTGCCATCAGGGGACAGGGGTCGAACTCTGGAAACACCATATATTTT. It specifies CAIRGQGSNSGNTIYF.

The gene calls are TRBV6-4 and TRBJ2-2; D not certain. The ends were cut back, 4 bases at V and 1 base at J, with 7 bases in the middle. Germline CDR1 reads MRHNA; CDR2 reads SNTAGT. The CDR3 spans 14 residues. The DNA of the CDR3 is TGTGCCAGCAGTGCCACTCGGAACACCGGGGAGCTGTTTTTT. This codes for CASSATRNTGELFF.

The sample holds a few counts of this clone. The chain has TRBV10-2 and TRBJ2-2, with 8 bases that match TRBD1. Germline values: CDR1 WSHSY, CDR2 SAAADI. This CDR3 has 13 amino acids. J was trimmed by 4 bases and V by 8 bases; bases with no gene match: 3. DNA for the CDR3: TGCGCCAGCGGACAGGGTATCACCGGGGAGCTGTTTTTT. As protein: CASGQGITGELFF.

The chain recombines TRBV5-8 with TRBJ1-2; weak D call: TRBD1 (5 bases). Germline V CDR1 and CDR2: SGHTS, YDEGEE. The CDR3 loop spans 13 amino acids. The V end lost 4 bases, the J end lost 4 bases, and 11 bases lay between the germline ends. For the CDR3, the DNA is TGTGCCAGCAGCGCCGGGGGAGTCTATGGCTACACCTTC. It translates to CASSAGGVYGYTF.

The V gene is TRBV4-1, the J gene TRBJ1-1, with 11 positions matching TRBD1. Germline V gene lookup returns CDR1 MGHRA and CDR2 YSYEKL. Trimming took 2 bases from V and 3 from J; bases not matched to a gene: 8. This CDR3 spans 17 amino acids. CDR3 nucleotides: TGCGCCAGCAGCCAAAGATCGGGGGACAGGGGGTACACTGAAGCTTTCTTT. Translation gives CASSQRSGDRGYTEAFF.

V and J are TRBV19 and TRBJ2-1; 10 bases are a match to TRBD2. This CDR3 has 16 amino acids. Germline V gives CDR1 LNHDA, CDR2 SQIVND (reference sequence). The junction had 8 bases not matched to a gene; V was cut back by 1 base and J by 8 bases. CDR3 region: CASSIAPSGSIYEQFF. For the CDR3, the DNA is TGTGCCAGTAGTATAGCGCCTAGCGGGAGTATCTATGAGCAGTTCTTC.

V is TRBV7-2 and J is TRBJ1-6; D is perhaps TRBD1 (5 bases). The CDR3 has 12 residues. Looked up from germline, CDR1 is SGHTA and CDR2 is FQGNSA. The CDR3 protein is CATGSYNSPLHF. The CDR3 DNA is TGTGCTACAGGCTCCTATAATTCACCCCTCCACTTT. The full variable domain, its missing parts supplied by reference TRBV7-2 and TRBJ1-6, is GAGVSQSPSNKVTEKGKDVELRCDPISGHTALYWYRQSLGQGLEFLIYFQGNSAPDKSGLPSDRFSAERTGGSVSTLTIQRTQQEDSAVYLCATGSYNSPLHFGNGTRLTVT.

V and J are TRBV7-2 and TRBJ2-7, with D possibly being TRBD2 (6 bases). The CDR3 loop spans 15 amino acids. V shed 5 bases and J shed 5 bases, with 19 bases lying between them. The V gene's germline CDR1 is SGHTA and CDR2 FQGNSA. The CDR3 DNA follows: TGTGCCAGCAGCACCGGGAGTTTGGATCCTAACGAGCAGTACTTC. Protein: CASSTGSLDPNEQYF.

This clone was found a few times. The CDR3 sequence is CASSATSGAEQFF. CDR3 in DNA: TGTGCCAGCAGTGCGACTAGCGGGGCTGAGCAGTTCTTC. This rearrangement joins TRBV6-4 to TRBJ2-1, with 11 bases that match TRBD2. The CDR3 is made up of 13 amino acids. In germline, CDR1 is MRHNA, CDR2 SNTAGT. The junction had 2 bases not matched to a gene; V was cut back by 4 bases and J by 9 bases.